The 7 T cell receptor beta chains given below trace back to one sample, sequenced in a study of cytomegalovirus exposure and HLA in healthy donors. It was with 60 Vbeta and 13 Jbeta primers that the PCR ran. The assay was immunoSEQ multiplex PCR, and TCRdb's table has in-frame clones only and misses some. The sample contains 70,000 to 80,000 clones, roughly four fifths of which appear only once. Sequencing used PBMCs. Every receptor here comes from a young man in good health and CMV-seronegative.

This clone came up a few times. J is TRBJ2-2 and V is TRBV6-1; a weak D match, TRBD1 (6 bases). From germline, CDR1 is MNHNS and CDR2 SASEGT. The CDR3 has 15 residues. Between the trimmed V and J ends, which lost 0 bases and 4 bases, there was a span of 9 bases. Here the CDR3 DNA reads TGTGCCAGCAGTGAAGCGTCAGGGGCCACCGGGGAGCTGTTTTTT. The encoded protein is CASSEASGATGELFF.

V and J are TRBV5-1 and TRBJ1-2, with 11 positions matching TRBD1. The CDR3 contains 15 residues. Germline-derived CDR1 and CDR2 are SGHRS and YFSETQ. With V trimmed by 4 bases and J by 4 bases, 6 bases remained unmatched. The DNA for the CDR3 is TGCGCCAGCAGCGAGGGGACAGGGGGTTTCTATGGCTACACCTTC. It yields the protein CASSEGTGGFYGYTF.

The genes are TRBV19 and TRBJ1-2, with TRBD1 identical over 8 bases. The junction had 17 bases not matched to a gene; V was cut back by 4 bases and J by 7 bases. The germline CDR1 and CDR2 sequences are LNHDA and SQIVND (reference sequence). This CDR3 is 17 amino acids long. CDR3 loop: CASSTVPGTGARGGYTF. CDR3 bases: TGTGCCAGTAGTACGGTCCCCGGGACAGGCGCAAGAGGTGGCTACACCTTC.

The V call is TRBV4-2, the J call TRBJ2-1; 10 bases map to TRBD2. This CDR3 has 15 amino acids. V shed 0 bases and J 7 bases; nucleotides not matched to a gene: 3. CDR1 is LGHNA and CDR2 is YNFKEQ in the germline V gene. CDR3 DNA: TGTGCCAGCAGCCAAGATCCGGGACTAGCGAATGAGCAGTTCTTC. Translating gives CASSQDPGLANEQFF.

This chain joins TRBV4-3 and TRBJ2-2, with TRBD1 identical over 8 bases. The CDR3 totals 15 residues. Germline CDR1 LGHNA, CDR2 YSLEER. V was pared by 4 bases and J by 7 bases, with 8 bases of the junction left unmatched. As DNA, the CDR3 is TGCGCCAGCAGCCTTGGACAGGGTCGCGGCGGGGAGCTGTTTTTT. Protein sequence: CASSLGQGRGGELFF.

This clone was detected only once. CDR3 nucleotides: TGTGCCAGCAGCTTACTAGCGGGGGGGCTAACAGATACGCAGTATTTT. Its translation: CASSLLAGGLTDTQYF. This chain joins TRBV7-6 and TRBJ2-3; 12 nucleotides align to TRBD2. Trimming took 2 bases from V and 3 from J; bases not matched to a gene: 3. CDR3 length: 16 amino acids. Germline V CDR1 and CDR2: SGHVS, FNYEAQ.

V usage is TRBV7-3 and J usage is TRBJ2-6; D remains ambiguous. This CDR3 contains 14 residues. Germline V gene data show CDR1 as SGHTA and CDR2 as FQGTGA. V shed 5 bases and J shed 4 bases, with 9 bases lying between them. CDR3 in DNA: TGTGCCAGCAGCCCCCTTCCCGGGGCCAACGTCCTGACTTTC. It yields the protein CASSPLPGANVLTF.